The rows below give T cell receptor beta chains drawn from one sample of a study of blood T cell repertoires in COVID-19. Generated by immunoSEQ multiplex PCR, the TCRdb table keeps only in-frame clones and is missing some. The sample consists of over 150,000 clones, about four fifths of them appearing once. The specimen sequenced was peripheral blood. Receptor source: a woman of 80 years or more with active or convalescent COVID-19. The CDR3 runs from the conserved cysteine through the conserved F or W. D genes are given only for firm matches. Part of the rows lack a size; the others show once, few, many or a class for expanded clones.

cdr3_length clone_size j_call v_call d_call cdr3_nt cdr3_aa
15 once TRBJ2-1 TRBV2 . TGTGCCAGCAGTGACCGGGGAGATTATCGTAATGAGCAGTTCTTC CASSDRGDYRNEQFF
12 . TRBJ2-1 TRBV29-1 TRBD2 TGCAGCGTCGGACTAGCGGGAGTCTCTCCGTTCTTC CSVGLAGVSPFF
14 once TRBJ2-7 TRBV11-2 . TGTGCCAGCAGCTTAGAGGCAGGGGCCTACGAGCAGTACTTC CASSLEAGAYEQYF
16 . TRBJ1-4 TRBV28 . TGTGCCAGCAGTTTTGTTCCGGGATTAAAAAATGAAAAACTGTTTTTT CASSFVPGLKNEKLFF
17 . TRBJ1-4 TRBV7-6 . TGTGCCAGCAGCTTAGCTATACAGGGTTTGGCTAATGAAAAACTGTTTTTT CASSLAIQGLANEKLFF
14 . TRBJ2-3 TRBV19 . TGTGCCAGTAGTAGCGGGACCCCCACAGATACGCAGTATTTT CASSSGTPTDTQYF
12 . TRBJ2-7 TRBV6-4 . TGTGCCAACCTGGACACCAACTACGAGCAGTACTTC CANLDTNYEQYF
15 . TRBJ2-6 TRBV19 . TGTGCCAGTAGTCCCCTGAGCTCTGGGGCCAACGTCCTGACTTTC CASSPLSSGANVLTF
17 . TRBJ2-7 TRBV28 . TGTGCCAGCAGTACTTATCGGACTCCCGGGCGGCACTACGAGCAGTACTTC CASSTYRTPGRHYEQYF
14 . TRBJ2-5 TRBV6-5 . TGTGCCAGCAGGACCTCGAGGACAGTAGAGACCCAGTACTTC CASRTSRTVETQYF
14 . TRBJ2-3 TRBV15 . TGTGCCACCAAAGGCAGGGAATCCACAGATACGCAGTATTTT CATKGRESTDTQYF
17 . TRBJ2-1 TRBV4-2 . TGTGCCAGCAGCCAAGATTTGCGGGACAGCTCCTACAATGAGCAGTTCTTC CASSQDLRDSSYNEQFF
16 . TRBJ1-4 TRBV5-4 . TGTGCCAGCAGCAATTCGGGGGGGGCCTCTAATGAAAAACTGTTTTTT CASSNSGGASNEKLFF
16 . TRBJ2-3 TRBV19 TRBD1 TGTGCCAGTAGTTCCCTCGACAGGGCTAGCACAGATACGCAGTATTTT CASSSLDRASTDTQYF
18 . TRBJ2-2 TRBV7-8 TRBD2 TGTGCCAGCAGCTTATTGAGGGGAGGGACCGCAAGGGCCGGGGAGCTGTTTTTT CASSLLRGGTARAGELFF
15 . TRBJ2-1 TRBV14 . TGTGCCAGCAGCCAGGGACTCCTGAGGAGAGGTGAGCAGTTCTTC CASSQGLLRRGEQFF
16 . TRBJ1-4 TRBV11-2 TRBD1 TGTGCCAGCGGGCCCTCCGGACAGGGGATTGAGGAAAAACTGTTTTTT CASGPSGQGIEEKLFF
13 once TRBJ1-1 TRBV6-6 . TGTGCCAGCATGGATACAGTTTTCACTGAAGCTTTCTTT CASMDTVFTEAFF
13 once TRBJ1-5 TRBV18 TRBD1 TGTGCCAGCTCCCTAACAGGGGGCCAGCCCCAGCATTTT CASSLTGGQPQHF
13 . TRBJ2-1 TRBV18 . TGTGCCAGCTCAAAGACTAGAGACAATGAGCAGTTCTTC CASSKTRDNEQFF
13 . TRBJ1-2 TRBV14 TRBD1 TGTGCCAGCAGTCCAGGGGGCGATTATGGCTACACCTTC CASSPGGDYGYTF
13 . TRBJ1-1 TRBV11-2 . TGTGCCAGCAGCGACAGACGTGGCACTGAAGCTTTCTTT CASSDRRGTEAFF
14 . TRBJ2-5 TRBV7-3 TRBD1 TGTGCCAGCAGCGAACAGGGGAGTAAAGAGACCCAGTACTTC CASSEQGSKETQYF
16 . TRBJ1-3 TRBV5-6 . TGTGCCAGCAGCTTGGATCCGGGGGGCGGTGGAAACACCATATATTTT CASSLDPGGGGNTIYF
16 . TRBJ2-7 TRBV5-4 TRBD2 TGTGCCAGCAGCCGTCCCCATAGCGGGGGTGACTACGAGCAGTACTTC CASSRPHSGGDYEQYF
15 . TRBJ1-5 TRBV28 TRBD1 TGTGCCAGCAGGCAACAGGGGGCGAGCAATCAGCCCCAGCATTTT CASRQQGASNQPQHF
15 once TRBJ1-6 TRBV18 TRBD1 TGTGCCAGCTCACCTAGTTACAGGGGGGATTCACCCCTCCACTTT CASSPSYRGDSPLHF
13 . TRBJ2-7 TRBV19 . TGTGCCAGTAGTATCCGGCAGGGGTACGAGCAGTACTTC CASSIRQGYEQYF
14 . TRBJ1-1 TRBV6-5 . TGTGCCAGCAGTCAACCCTCCGGGACACAGGAAGCTTTCTTT CASSQPSGTQEAFF
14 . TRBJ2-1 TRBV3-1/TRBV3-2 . TGTGCCAGCAGGAGCGGGTATTCCTACAATGAGCAGTTCTTC CASRSGYSYNEQFF
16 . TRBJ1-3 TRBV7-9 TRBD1 TGTGCCAGCAGCTTAGGGGGACAGAGCTCTGGAAACACCATATATTTT CASSLGGQSSGNTIYF
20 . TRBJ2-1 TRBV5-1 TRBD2 TGCGCCAGCAGCTTAGCAGGACTAGCGGGATCCCATAGAGCCTACAATGAGCAGTTCTTC CASSLAGLAGSHRAYNEQFF
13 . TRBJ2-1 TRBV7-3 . TGTGCCAGCAGCGGGAGTTCCTACAATGAGCAGTTCTTC CASSGSSYNEQFF
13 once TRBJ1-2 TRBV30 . TGTGCCTGGAGTCGGCAGGGTCTCGATGGCTACACCTTC CAWSRQGLDGYTF
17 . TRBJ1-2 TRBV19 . TGTGCCAGTAGGACCCTGACCCAGGCAGTCAATAACTATGGCTACACCTTC CASRTLTQAVNNYGYTF
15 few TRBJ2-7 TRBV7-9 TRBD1 TGTGCCAGCAGTCGCCCGGGACAGGGGGTCTACGAGCAGTACTTC CASSRPGQGVYEQYF
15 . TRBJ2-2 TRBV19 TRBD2 TGTGCCAGCAGAGCGCGGGAGGGCCGTGGCGGGGAGCTGTTTTTT CASRAREGRGGELFF
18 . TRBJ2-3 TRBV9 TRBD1 TGTGCCAGCAGCGTAAACACCATTGGGACAGGGCGCACAGATACGCAGTATTTT CASSVNTIGTGRTDTQYF